The present T cell receptor (beta chain) was sequenced within a study of Graves' ophthalmopathy and Graves' hyperthyroidism. This clonotype was seen repeatedly, ten times or more. From RNA, the CDR3 regions of TCR beta chains were amplified and sequenced. HTBI primers were employed in first-round RT-PCR, then a second-round multiplex PCR followed. TCRdb re-derived calls from the multiplex PCR reads in MiXCR, one entry per CDR3 protein. The sample gives around 170,000 distinct CDR3 sequences, approximately 38% of which show up once; around 5.8% is in the top ten. The V end lost 3 bases, the J end lost 1 base, and 21 bases lay between the germline ends. The germline V gene encodes CDR1 LNHNV and CDR2 YYDKDF (reference sequence). The CDR3 is 18 amino acids.

The gene calls are TRBV15 and TRBJ1-1; D gene ambiguous. The specimen was peripheral blood. This TCR was sampled from a middle-aged woman with Graves' ophthalmopathy. The CDR3 sequence: CATSRAFGGRLQNTEAFF. DNA for the CDR3: TGTGCCACCAGCAGGGCTTTCGGTGGGAGACTTCAGAACACTGAAGCTTTCTTT.